Given below is one T cell receptor beta chain in context. This sample is drawn from a study of T cells in Graves' hyperthyroidism and ophthalmopathy. Across the study: Before treatment of any kind, peripheral blood was taken at initial diagnosis.

Uncontrolled infections, other autoimmune diseases, pregnancy or lactation led to exclusion of patients. The investigators amplified TCR beta CDR3 regions from RNA transcripts. HTBI primers drove first-round RT-PCR of the TCR CDR3. TCRdb re-called the multiplex PCR reads with MiXCR, one entry per CDR3 protein. Of around 580,000 distinct CDR3 sequences in the sample, 16% are singletons; the top ten hold under 20%. The sample was blood. The TCR comes from a woman between 18 and 29 years old with Graves' hyperthyroidism.

CDR3 bases: TGCGCCAGCAGCCCAGTAGGACAGGTTTTTTACAATGAGCAGTTCTTC. This codes for CASSPVGQVFYNEQFF. The genes are TRBV4-1 and TRBJ2-1; TRBD1 aligns across 7 bases. V lost 4 bases and J lost 4; bases outside the gene matches: 10. CDR3 length equals 16 residues. CDR1 is MGHRA, CDR2 YSYEKL, per germline.